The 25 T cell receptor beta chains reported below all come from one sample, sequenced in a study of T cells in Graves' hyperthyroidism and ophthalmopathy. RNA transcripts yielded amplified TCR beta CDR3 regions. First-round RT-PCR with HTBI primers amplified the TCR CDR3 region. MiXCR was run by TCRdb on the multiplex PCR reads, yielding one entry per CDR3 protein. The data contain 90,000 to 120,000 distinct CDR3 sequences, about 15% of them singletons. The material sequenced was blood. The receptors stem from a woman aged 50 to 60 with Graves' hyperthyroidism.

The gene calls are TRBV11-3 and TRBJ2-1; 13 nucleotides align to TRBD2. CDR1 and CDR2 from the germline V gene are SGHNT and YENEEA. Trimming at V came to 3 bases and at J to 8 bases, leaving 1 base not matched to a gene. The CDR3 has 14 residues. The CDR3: CASSLGLAGYEQFF. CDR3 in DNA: TGTGCCAGCAGCTTGGGACTAGCGGGATATGAGCAGTTCTTC. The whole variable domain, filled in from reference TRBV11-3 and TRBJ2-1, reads EAGVVQSPRYKIIEKKQPVAFWCNPISGHNTLYWYLQNLGQGPELLIRYENEEAVDDSQLPKDRFSAERLKGVDSTLKIQPAELGDSAVYLCASSLGLAGYEQFFGPGTRLTVL.

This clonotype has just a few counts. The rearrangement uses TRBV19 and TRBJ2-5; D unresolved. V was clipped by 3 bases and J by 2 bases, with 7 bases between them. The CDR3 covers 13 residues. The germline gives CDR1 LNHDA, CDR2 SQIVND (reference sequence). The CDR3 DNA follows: TGTGCCAGTAGTATGGCAAGACAAGAGACCCAGTACTTC. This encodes CASSMARQETQYF. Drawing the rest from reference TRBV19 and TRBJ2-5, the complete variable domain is DGGITQSPKYLFRKEGQNVTLSCEQNLNHDAMYWYRQDPGQGLRLIYYSQIVNDFQKGDIAEGYSVSREKKESFPLTVTSAQKNPTAFYLCASSMARQETQYFGPGTRLLVL.

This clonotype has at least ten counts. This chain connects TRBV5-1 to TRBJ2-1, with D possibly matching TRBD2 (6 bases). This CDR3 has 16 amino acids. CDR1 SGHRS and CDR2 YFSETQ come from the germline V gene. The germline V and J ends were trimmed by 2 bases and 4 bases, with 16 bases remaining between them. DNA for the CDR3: TGCGCCAGCAGCTTAGGTCTAGCGAGATTTTACAATGAGCAGTTCTTC. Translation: CASSLGLARFYNEQFF.

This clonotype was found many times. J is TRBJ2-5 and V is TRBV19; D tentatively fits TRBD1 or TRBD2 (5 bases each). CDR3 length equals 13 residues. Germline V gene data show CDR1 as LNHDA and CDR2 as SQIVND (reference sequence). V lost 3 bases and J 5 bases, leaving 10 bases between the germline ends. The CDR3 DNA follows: TGTGCCAGTAGTATCGGGACCCTGGAGACCCAGTACTTC. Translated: CASSIGTLETQYF.

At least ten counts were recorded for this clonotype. The DNA for the CDR3 is TGCGCCAGCAGCCAAGCGGACACCTCAAACACTGAAGCTTTCTTT. Amino acid sequence: CASSQADTSNTEAFF. The V and J genes are TRBV4-1 and TRBJ1-1; the D gene is possibly TRBD1 (5 bases). This CDR3 comprises 15 residues. Germline assignment: CDR1 MGHRA and CDR2 YSYEKL. The V end lost 1 base, the J end lost 2 bases, and 11 bases lay between the germline ends.

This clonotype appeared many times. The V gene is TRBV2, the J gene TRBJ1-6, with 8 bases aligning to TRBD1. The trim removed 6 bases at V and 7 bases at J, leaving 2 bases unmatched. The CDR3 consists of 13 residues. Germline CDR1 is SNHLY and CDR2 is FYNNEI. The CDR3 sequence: CASRGTGNSPLHF. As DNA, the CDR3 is TGTGCCAGCAGGGGGACAGGCAATTCACCCCTCCACTTT.

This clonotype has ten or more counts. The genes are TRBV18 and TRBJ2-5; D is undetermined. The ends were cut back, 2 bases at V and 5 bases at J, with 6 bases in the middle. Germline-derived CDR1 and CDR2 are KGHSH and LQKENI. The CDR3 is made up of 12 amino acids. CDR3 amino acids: CASSPERETQYF. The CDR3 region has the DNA TGTGCCAGCTCACCAGAACGCGAGACCCAGTACTTC. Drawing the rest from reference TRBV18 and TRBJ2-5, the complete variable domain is NAGVMQNPRHLVRRRGQEARLRCSPMKGHSHVYWYRQLPEEGLKFMVYLQKENIIDESGMPKERFSAEFPKEGPSILRIQQVVRGDSAAYFCASSPERETQYFGPGTRLLVL.

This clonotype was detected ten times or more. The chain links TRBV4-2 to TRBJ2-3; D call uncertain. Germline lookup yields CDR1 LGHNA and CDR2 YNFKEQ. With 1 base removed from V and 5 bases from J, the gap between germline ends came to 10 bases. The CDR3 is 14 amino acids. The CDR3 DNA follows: TGTGCCAGCAGCCAAGGAACGTCCCGAGATACGCAGTATTTT. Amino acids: CASSQGTSRDTQYF.

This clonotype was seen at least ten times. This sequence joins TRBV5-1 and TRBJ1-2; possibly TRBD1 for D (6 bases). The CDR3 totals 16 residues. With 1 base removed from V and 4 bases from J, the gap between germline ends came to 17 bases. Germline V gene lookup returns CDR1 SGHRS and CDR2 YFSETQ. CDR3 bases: TGCGCCAGCAGCTTGAATTTAATCGGACAGAGCTATGGCTACACCTTC. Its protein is CASSLNLIGQSYGYTF.

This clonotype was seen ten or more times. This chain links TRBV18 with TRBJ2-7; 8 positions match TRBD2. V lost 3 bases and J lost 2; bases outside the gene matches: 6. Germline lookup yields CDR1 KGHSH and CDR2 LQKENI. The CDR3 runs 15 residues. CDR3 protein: CASSPAAGGTYEQYF. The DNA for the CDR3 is TGTGCCAGCTCACCGGCGGCGGGAGGAACCTACGAGCAGTACTTC.

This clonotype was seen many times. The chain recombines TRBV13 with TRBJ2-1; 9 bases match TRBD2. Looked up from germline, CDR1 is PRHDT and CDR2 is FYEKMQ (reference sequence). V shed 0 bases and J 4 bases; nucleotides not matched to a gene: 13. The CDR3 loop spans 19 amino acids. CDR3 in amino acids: CASSLGQGRASGMYNEQFF. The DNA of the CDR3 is TGTGCCAGCAGCTTAGGACAGGGAAGGGCTAGCGGGATGTACAATGAGCAGTTCTTC.

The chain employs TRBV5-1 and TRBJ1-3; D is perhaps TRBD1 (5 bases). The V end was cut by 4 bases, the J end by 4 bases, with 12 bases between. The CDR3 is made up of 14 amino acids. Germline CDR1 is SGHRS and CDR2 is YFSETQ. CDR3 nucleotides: TGCGCCAGCAGCAACGGGACTGTGGGAAACACCATATATTTT. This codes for CASSNGTVGNTIYF.

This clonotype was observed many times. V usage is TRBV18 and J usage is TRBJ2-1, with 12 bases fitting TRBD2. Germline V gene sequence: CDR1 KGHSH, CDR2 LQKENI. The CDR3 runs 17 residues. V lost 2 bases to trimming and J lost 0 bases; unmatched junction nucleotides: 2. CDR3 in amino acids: CASSPRLAGVSYNEQFF. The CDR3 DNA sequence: TGTGCCAGCTCACCAAGACTAGCGGGGGTCTCCTACAATGAGCAGTTCTTC.

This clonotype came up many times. This CDR3 is CASSQDVGGGRANYGYTF. The CDR3 bases are TGCGCCAGCAGCCAAGATGTTGGGGGGGGCAGGGCGAACTATGGCTACACCTTC. The rearrangement uses TRBV4-1 and TRBJ1-2; maybe TRBD1 (6 bases). The CDR3 has 18 residues. V lost 0 bases and J 2 bases, leaving 19 bases between the germline ends. Looked up from germline, CDR1 is MGHRA and CDR2 is YSYEKL.

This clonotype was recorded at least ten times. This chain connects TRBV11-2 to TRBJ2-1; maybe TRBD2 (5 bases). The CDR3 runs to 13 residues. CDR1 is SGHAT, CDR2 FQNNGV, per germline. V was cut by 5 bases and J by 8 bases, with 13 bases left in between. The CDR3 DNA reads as TGTGCCAGCAGCCCCCTCCTCGGGGATGAGCAGTTCTTC. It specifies CASSPLLGDEQFF.

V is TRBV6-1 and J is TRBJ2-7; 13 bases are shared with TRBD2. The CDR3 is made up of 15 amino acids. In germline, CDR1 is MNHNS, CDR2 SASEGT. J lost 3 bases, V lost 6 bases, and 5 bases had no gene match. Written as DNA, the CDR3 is TGTGCCAGCAGAGTCGGGACTAGCGGGATCTACGAGCAGTACTTC. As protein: CASRVGTSGIYEQYF.

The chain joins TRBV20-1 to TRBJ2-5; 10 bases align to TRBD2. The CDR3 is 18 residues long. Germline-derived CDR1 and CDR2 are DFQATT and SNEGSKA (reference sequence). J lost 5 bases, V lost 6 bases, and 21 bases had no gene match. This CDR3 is CSARDGIAGGKPRETQYF. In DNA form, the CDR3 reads TGCAGTGCCCGCGACGGGATAGCGGGAGGAAAGCCCAGGGAGACCCAGTACTTC.

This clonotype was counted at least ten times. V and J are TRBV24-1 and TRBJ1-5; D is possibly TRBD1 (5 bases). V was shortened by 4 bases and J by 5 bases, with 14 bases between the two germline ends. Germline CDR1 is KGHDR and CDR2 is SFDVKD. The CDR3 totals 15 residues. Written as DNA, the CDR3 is TGTGCCACCAGTGACCCGGGACGACCCGATCAGCCCCAGCATTTT. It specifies CATSDPGRPDQPQHF.

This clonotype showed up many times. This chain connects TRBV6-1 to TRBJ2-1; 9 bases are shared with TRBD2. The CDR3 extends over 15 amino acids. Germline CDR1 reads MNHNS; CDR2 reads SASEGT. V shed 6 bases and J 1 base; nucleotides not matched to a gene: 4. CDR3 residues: CASSSSGISYNEQFF. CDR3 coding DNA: TGTGCCAGCAGCTCTAGCGGGATTTCCTACAATGAGCAGTTCTTC.

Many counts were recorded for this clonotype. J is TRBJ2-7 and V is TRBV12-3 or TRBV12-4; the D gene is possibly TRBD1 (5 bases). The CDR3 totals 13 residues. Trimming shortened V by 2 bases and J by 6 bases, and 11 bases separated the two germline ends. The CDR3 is CASSLKRGSEQYF. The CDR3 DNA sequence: TGTGCCAGCAGTTTAAAAAGGGGAAGCGAGCAGTACTTC.

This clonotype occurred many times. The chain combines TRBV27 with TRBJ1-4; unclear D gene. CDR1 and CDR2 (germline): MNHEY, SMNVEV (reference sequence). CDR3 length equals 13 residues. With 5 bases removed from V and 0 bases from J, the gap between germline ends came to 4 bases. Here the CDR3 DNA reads TGTGCCAGCAGTCTTACAACTAATGAAAAACTGTTTTTT. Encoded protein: CASSLTTNEKLFF.

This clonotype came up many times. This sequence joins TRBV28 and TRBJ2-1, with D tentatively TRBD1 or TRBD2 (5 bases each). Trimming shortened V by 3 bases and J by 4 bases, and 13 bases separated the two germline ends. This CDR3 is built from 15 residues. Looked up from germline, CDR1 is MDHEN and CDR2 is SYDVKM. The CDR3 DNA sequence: TGTGCCAGCAGTTTCTTTGGGACGGATTACAATGAGCAGTTCTTC. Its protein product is CASSFFGTDYNEQFF.

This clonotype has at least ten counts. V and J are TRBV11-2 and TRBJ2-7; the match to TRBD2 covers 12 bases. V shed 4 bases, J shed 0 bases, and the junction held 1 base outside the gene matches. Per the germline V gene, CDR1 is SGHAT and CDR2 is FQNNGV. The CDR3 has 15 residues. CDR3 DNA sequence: TGTGCCAGCAGCTCGACTAGCGGGAGCTCCTACGAGCAGTACTTC. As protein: CASSSTSGSSYEQYF.

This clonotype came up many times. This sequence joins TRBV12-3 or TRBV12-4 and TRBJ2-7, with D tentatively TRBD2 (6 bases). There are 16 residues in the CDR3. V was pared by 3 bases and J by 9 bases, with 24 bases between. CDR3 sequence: CASSFIWAGRTDTQYF. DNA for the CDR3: TGTGCCAGCAGTTTTATCTGGGCGGGGCGCACAGATACGCAGTACTTC.

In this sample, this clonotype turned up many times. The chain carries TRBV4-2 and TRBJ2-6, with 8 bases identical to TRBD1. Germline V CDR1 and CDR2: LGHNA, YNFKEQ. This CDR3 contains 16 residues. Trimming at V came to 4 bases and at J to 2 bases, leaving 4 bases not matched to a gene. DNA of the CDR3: TGTGCCAGCAGCCGCGAACAGGGGGCTGGGGCCAACGTCCTGACTTTC. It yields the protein CASSREQGAGANVLTF.